This T cell receptor beta chain was captured by sequencing in a study of patients and donors after allogeneic stem cell transplantation. TCRdb fed the RT-PCR reads into MiXCR, producing one record per CDR3 protein. The sample lists approximately 160,000 distinct CDR3 sequences; about 29% were seen once. The trim removed 8 bases at V and 2 bases at J, leaving 7 bases unmatched. In germline, CDR1 is ENHRY, CDR2 SYGVKD. The CDR3 is 14 amino acids. The clonotype originates from a human donor who was either an allogeneic HSCT recipient or a stem cell or donor lymphocyte infusion donor (not recorded which). It is not recorded whose cells these are; they may come from a transplant donor. The chain is built from TRBV10-3 and TRBJ2-7, with 9 bases fitting TRBD1. The material sequenced was blood, either unsorted or a sorted T cell fraction (not recorded which). The DNA for the CDR3 is TGTGCCATCTGCCCGACAGGGGGGACCTACGAGCAGTACTTC. Its protein is CAICPTGGTYEQYF.